This T cell receptor (beta chain) is from a study of a mutant IDH1 vaccine in newly diagnosed glioma (dated by TCRdb to the early 2020s). Study-level background: Of the approximately 33 treated patients, approximately 60% were male and around 38% were female, and a mean age of about 37 years was recorded. Before enrollment, patients had received standard therapy of radiotherapy alone, temozolomide alone, or radiochemotherapy with temozolomide; most received the combination. Peripheral blood samples were drawn at six visits, namely V03 (baseline), V05, V07, V10, V12 and V13. For exploratory analyses, under 30 treated patients had longitudinal TCRB deep sequencing done wherever samples were available.

The receptor library was made with the immunoSEQ multiplex PCR assay. Following the manufacturer's protocol, the hsTCRB Kit was used to amplify rearranged TCR beta chain sequences. TCRB libraries were sequenced on an Illumina MiSeq. In the source study's methods: The proprietary platform of the kit vendor was used for demultiplexing, trimming and gene mapping. In its TCRdb copy, this immuneACCESS table keeps in-frame sequences only and misses some clones. Where compared with another copy, unresolved V genes explain less than half of these, and the others have no known cause. The V and J calls and clone size come from that table; D and trimming were worked out from the DNA. Here the sample has about 23,000 clones; approximately 91% occur a single time. The ten largest clones take up around 10% of the sample. The CDR3 goes from the cysteine to the phenylalanine over 12 residues. The CDR3 DNA has 36 bases and is translated from base 1. V is pared back by 3 bases and J by 0 bases, with 5 bases lying between the germline termini. As encoded in the germline V gene, CDR1 is SQVTM while CDR2 is ANQGSEA.

Comment on this clone: Its antigen is unknown. No base quality information exists; no much larger clone differs at one position.

The time point label for this specimen denotes: baseline, week 1 (first vaccination visit). The treatment or condition tag for this specimen amounts to: pre-vaccination baseline after standard-of-care therapy. Donors had newly diagnosed WHO grade 3 or 4 IDH1-mutant astrocytomas with loss of nuclear ATRX. The samples were drawn from NOA16, a multicentre, single-arm, open-label phase I trial in Germany that tested a mutant IDH1 peptide vaccine in humans for the first time. Visit V03 blood draws served as the baseline sample for immunogenicity testing. Genomic DNA for TCRB sequencing was extracted from EDTA blood using the DNeasy Blood and Tissue Kit. Study-wide conclusions, independent of this receptor: Selection of PBMC samples for TCRB deep sequencing was based on availability. The authors noted that analyses of patient blood samples could not be reproduced because of sample limitations. Changes in the top peripheral T cell clonotypes picked up by TCRB sequencing did not appear to be linked to pseudoprogression. Across multiple MHC alleles, vaccine-induced immune responses were seen in roughly 93% of patients.

The sequence is built from TRBV29-1 and TRBJ1-1; a confident D gene designation cannot be given. The material was PBMCs, obtained from a glioma patient treated with radiotherapy, temozolomide or both. The receptor was isolated from a man aged 25 to 40 with glioma. At the DNA level, the sequence is TGCAGCGTTGAGGTCTTGAACACTGAAGCTTTCTTT. This encodes CSVEVLNTEAFF.